The sequence of this T cell receptor beta chain was determined in a study of blood T cells in healthy people across ages. Study observations and caveats: It was held that diversity estimates obtained from one million T cells represented underestimates.

The V gene's germline CDR1 is KGHSH and CDR2 LQKENI. The CDR3 covers 13 residues. Trimming left V 5 bases short and J 5 bases short, with 10 bases between. In the case of this clonotype: Its antigen is as yet unknown.

Donors were healthy Caucasian individuals from Russia aged roughly 6 to 95. Using a J-beta primer mix together with a sample-barcoded 5' primer, a second PCR was run for 7 to 11 cycles. One entry per CDR3 protein results from TCRdb running MiXCR on the 5' RACE reads. Among 700,000 to 950,000 distinct CDR3 sequences listed, 55% to 75% were seen once. The sample was blood. This sequence joins TRBV18 and TRBJ2-1; D is unresolved. The clonotype comes from a young man in good health. CDR3 region: CASSSTVDNEQFF. The DNA of the CDR3 is TGTGCCAGCTCAAGTACGGTTGACAATGAGCAGTTCTTC.